The next 14 T cell receptor beta chains were all read from a single sample in a study of blood T cell repertoires in COVID-19. Clones were read by immunoSEQ multiplex PCR, and TCRdb kept only the in-frame ones, dropping some. The table has hundreds of thousands of clones, under 90% seen once. Sequencing was performed on PBMCs or T cells enriched from blood (not recorded which). All receptors come from a man between 35 and 55 years old who had recovered from COVID-19.

This sequence joins TRBV5-1 and TRBJ2-1; 9 nucleotides line up with TRBD1. From germline, CDR1 is SGHRS and CDR2 YFSETQ. The CDR3 sequence is 15 residues long. The V segment lost 0 bases and the J segment 12 bases; nucleotides outside the gene matches: 10. The CDR3 reads CASSLEPGQGLGQFF. For the CDR3, the DNA is TGCGCCAGCAGCTTGGAGCCGGGACAGGGTCTGGGGCAGTTCTTC.

The genes are TRBV5-6 and TRBJ2-7; 7 nucleotides align to TRBD2. CDR3 size: 17 residues. CDR1 is SGHDT and CDR2 is YYEEEE in the germline V gene. The J segment lost 4 bases and the V segment lost 0 bases, leaving 13 bases of the junction unmatched. This CDR3 is CASSLERSGLYFYEQYF. CDR3 DNA: TGTGCCAGCAGCTTGGAGCGCTCGGGACTATACTTTTACGAGCAGTACTTC.

This chain uses TRBV7-2 with TRBJ1-1; a weak D match, TRBD1 (5 bases). The CDR3 length is 14 residues. The germline CDR1 and CDR2 sequences are SGHTA and FQGNSA. Trimming pared 4 bases from V and 1 base from J, leaving 10 bases between. The CDR3 coding sequence is TGTGCCAGCAGCTATGACAGAGCGAACACTGAAGCTTTCTTT. It is translated as CASSYDRANTEAFF. Using reference TRBV7-2 and TRBJ1-1 for the parts outside the CDR3, the full variable domain is GAGVSQSPSNKVTEKGKDVELRCDPISGHTALYWYRQSLGQGLEFLIYFQGNSAPDKSGLPSDRFSAERTGGSVSTLTIQRTQQEDSAVYLCASSYDRANTEAFFGQGTRLTVV.

The chain joins TRBV3-1 (or the pseudogene TRBV3-2) to TRBJ1-1, with D maybe TRBD1 (6 bases). Looked up from germline, CDR1 is LGHDT and CDR2 is YNNKEL (reference sequence). V was cut by 1 base and J by 2 bases, with 11 bases left in between. This CDR3 has 15 residues. CDR3: CASSQVNRENTEAFF. DNA of the CDR3: TGTGCCAGCAGCCAAGTTAACAGGGAAAACACTGAAGCTTTCTTT.

The rearrangement links TRBV10-3 to TRBJ2-3; 14 bases line up with TRBD2. The CDR3 runs to 17 residues. V lost 3 bases and J lost 4; bases outside the gene matches: 6. CDR1 is ENHRY and CDR2 is SYGVKD in the germline V gene. Here the CDR3 reads CAISDGTSGSPPDTQYF. The CDR3 DNA reads as TGTGCCATCAGTGATGGGACTAGCGGGAGCCCCCCAGATACGCAGTATTTT.

This clone was seen once. V is TRBV12-3 or TRBV12-4 and J is TRBJ1-2; TRBD1 matches at 8 bases. The CDR3 loop spans 13 amino acids. With 6 bases clipped from V and 6 bases from J, the junction kept 6 bases outside the gene matches. CDR3 sequence reads: CASSQDRVNGYTF. The CDR3 bases are TGTGCCAGCAGCCAGGACAGGGTTAATGGCTACACCTTC.

V and J are TRBV10-3 and TRBJ2-3; D is undetermined. CDR3 size: 15 residues. V was clipped by 0 bases and J by 3 bases, with 10 bases between them. Germline lookup yields CDR1 ENHRY and CDR2 SYGVKD. CDR3 bases: TGTGCCATCAGTGAGTCGAATCCGCAGACAGATACGCAGTATTTT. Its translation is CAISESNPQTDTQYF.

The CDR3 DNA follows: TGTGCCAGCAGTTCCCTTGGTCAGGGGGCACCCCTCCACTTT. It yields the protein CASSSLGQGAPLHF. The rearrangement uses TRBV7-9 and TRBJ1-6, with 7 bases lining up with TRBD1. Germline V lookup: CDR1 SEHNR, CDR2 FQNEAQ (reference sequence). Trimming took 6 bases from V and 11 from J; bases not matched to a gene: 10. The CDR3 has 14 amino acids.

The genes are TRBV4-3 and TRBJ2-5; 13 nucleotides line up with TRBD2. Trimming at V came to 3 bases and at J to 2 bases, leaving 3 bases not matched to a gene. CDR3 length equals 16 residues. Germline-derived CDR1 and CDR2 are LGHNA and YSLEER. The CDR3 DNA is TGCGCCAGCAGCCACGGACTAGCGGGGGATCAAGAGACCCAGTACTTC. Translating it yields CASSHGLAGDQETQYF.

This rearrangement joins TRBV4-1 to TRBJ1-2; D unclear. The CDR3 has 15 amino acids. The V end lost 4 bases, the J end lost 0 bases, and 12 bases lay between the germline ends. Looked up from germline, CDR1 is MGHRA and CDR2 is YSYEKL. This CDR3 is CASSPTSGANYGYTF. CDR3 nucleotide sequence: TGCGCCAGCAGCCCGACGTCGGGAGCTAACTATGGCTACACCTTC.

The V gene is TRBV5-1, the J gene TRBJ1-2, with 9 bases identical to TRBD1. The CDR3 is 17 residues long. The germline V gene has CDR1 SGHRS and CDR2 YFSETQ. J was trimmed by 0 bases and V by 1 base; bases with no gene match: 7. CDR3 protein: CASSLIRTGAANYGYTF. DNA of the CDR3: TGCGCCAGCAGCTTGATCCGGACAGGGGCCGCTAACTATGGCTACACCTTC.

The rearrangement joins TRBV10-3 to TRBJ1-5; D not certain. The CDR3 is made up of 14 amino acids. Germline V gene data show CDR1 as ENHRY and CDR2 as SYGVKD. V lost 2 bases and J 0 bases, leaving 5 bases between the germline ends. The CDR3 reads CAISEAYSNQPQHF. The CDR3 DNA sequence: TGTGCCATCAGTGAGGCCTATAGCAATCAGCCCCAGCATTTT.

V usage is TRBV19 and J usage is TRBJ1-4; 7 positions match TRBD1. CDR3 length: 14 amino acids. CDR1 is LNHDA, CDR2 SQIVND, per germline (reference sequence). V gave up 5 bases and J gave up 5 bases; unmatched junction bases: 5. The CDR3: CASSLGQRNEKLFF. The DNA of the CDR3 is TGTGCCAGTAGTTTGGGACAGAGAAATGAAAAACTGTTTTTT.

The chain uses TRBV4-1 and TRBJ2-7; 10 bases align to TRBD2. V lost 3 bases and J lost 0; bases outside the gene matches: 8. CDR3 size: 17 residues. In germline, CDR1 is MGHRA, CDR2 YSYEKL. The DNA for the CDR3 is TGCGCCAGCAGCCACGGGACTAGCGCCGACTTCTCCTACGAGCAGTACTTC. It encodes CASSHGTSADFSYEQYF.